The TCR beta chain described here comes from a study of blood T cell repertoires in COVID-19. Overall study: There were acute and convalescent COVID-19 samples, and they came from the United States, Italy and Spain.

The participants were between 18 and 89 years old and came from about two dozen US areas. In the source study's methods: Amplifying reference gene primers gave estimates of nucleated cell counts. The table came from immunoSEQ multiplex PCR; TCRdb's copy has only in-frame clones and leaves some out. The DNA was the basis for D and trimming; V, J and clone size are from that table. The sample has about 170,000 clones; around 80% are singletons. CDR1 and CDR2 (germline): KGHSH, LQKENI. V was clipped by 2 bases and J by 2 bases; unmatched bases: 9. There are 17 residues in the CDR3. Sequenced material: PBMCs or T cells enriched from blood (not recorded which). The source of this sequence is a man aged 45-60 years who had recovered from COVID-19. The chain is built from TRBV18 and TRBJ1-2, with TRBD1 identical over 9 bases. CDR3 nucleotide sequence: TGTGCCAGCTCACCAAGGCAACAGGGGGCGCTAAACTATGGCTACACCTTC. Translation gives CASSPRQQGALNYGYTF.